This T cell receptor (beta chain) was sequenced for a study of T cells in Graves' hyperthyroidism and ophthalmopathy. Study in general: At initial diagnosis, before any treatment had begun, peripheral blood was obtained.

This CDR3 spans 16 amino acids. V was clipped by 4 bases and J by 4 bases; unmatched bases: 4. Germline CDR1 reads SGHRS; CDR2 reads YFSETQ. Individuals with ophthalmopathy presented a Clinical Activity Score of at least 3, a NOSPECS grade of at least 4 and a duration under 3 months. Uncontrolled infection, other autoimmune disease, pregnancy or lactation barred patients from enrollment. The table lists this clonotype with many counts. Using RNA transcripts as the source, TCR beta CDR3 regions were amplified. First-round RT-PCR targeting the TCR CDR3 was performed with the HTBI primer set. TCRdb redid the calling of the multiplex PCR reads with MiXCR, one entry per CDR3 protein. The profile shows 360,000 or so distinct CDR3 sequences, approximately 14% of them singletons.

The sample was blood. This receptor was identified in a woman aged 55-75 years with Graves' ophthalmopathy. The J gene is TRBJ2-5, the V gene TRBV5-1, with 16 nucleotides matching TRBD2. CDR3 bases: TGCGCCAGCAGCCGTGGGACTAGCGGGAGGGTAGAGACCCAGTACTTC. This sequence encodes CASSRGTSGRVETQYF.